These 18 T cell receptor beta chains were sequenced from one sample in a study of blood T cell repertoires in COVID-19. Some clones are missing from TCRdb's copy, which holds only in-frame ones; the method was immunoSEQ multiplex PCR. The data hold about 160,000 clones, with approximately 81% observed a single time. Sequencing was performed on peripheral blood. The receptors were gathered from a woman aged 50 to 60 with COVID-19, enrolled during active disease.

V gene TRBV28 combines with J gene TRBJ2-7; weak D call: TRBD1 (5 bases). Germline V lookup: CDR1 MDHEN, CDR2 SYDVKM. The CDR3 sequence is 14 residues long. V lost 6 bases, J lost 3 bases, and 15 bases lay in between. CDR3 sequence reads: CASRRQGIDYEQYF. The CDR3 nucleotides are TGTGCCAGCAGGAGGCAGGGAATAGACTACGAGCAGTACTTC.

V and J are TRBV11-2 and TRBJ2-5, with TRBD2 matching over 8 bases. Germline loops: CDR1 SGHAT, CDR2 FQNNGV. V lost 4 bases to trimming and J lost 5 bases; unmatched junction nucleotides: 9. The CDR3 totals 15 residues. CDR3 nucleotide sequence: TGTGCCAGCAGCTCAAGCGGGGGCTTTTTGGAGACCCAGTACTTC. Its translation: CASSSSGGFLETQYF.

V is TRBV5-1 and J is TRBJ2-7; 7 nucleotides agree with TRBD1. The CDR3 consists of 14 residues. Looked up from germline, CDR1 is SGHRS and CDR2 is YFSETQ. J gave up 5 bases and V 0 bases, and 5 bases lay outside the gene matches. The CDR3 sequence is CASSLDGRGNEQYF. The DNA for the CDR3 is TGCGCCAGCAGCTTGGATGGCAGGGGGAACGAGCAGTACTTC.

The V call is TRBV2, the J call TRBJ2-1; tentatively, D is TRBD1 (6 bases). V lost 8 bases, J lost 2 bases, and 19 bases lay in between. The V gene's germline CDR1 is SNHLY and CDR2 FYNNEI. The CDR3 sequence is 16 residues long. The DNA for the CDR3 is TGTGCCAGCCCGCCCCTCGCCAGGGGCCCCTACAATGAGCAGTTCTTC. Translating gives CASPPLARGPYNEQFF.

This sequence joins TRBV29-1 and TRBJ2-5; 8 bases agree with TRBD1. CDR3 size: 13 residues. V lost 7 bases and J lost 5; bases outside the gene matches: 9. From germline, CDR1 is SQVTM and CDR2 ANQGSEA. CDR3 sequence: CSGTGSPAETQYF. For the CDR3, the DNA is TGCAGCGGGACAGGGTCTCCCGCTGAGACCCAGTACTTC.

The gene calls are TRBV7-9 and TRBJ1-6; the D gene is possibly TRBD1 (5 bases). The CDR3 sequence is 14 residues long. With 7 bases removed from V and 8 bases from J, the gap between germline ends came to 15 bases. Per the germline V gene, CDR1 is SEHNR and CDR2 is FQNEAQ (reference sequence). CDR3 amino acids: CASTYGTEYSPLHF. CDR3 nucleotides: TGTGCCAGCACGTACGGGACTGAGTATTCACCCCTCCACTTT.

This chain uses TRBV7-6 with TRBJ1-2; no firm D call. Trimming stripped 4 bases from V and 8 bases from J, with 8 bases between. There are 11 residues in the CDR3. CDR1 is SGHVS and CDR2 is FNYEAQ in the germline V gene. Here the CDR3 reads CASSSAVGYTF. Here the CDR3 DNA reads TGTGCCAGCAGCTCAGCCGTCGGCTACACCTTC.

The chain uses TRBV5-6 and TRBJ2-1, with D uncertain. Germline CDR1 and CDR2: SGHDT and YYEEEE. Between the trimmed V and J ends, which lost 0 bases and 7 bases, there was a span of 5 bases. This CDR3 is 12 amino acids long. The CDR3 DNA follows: TGTGCCAGCAGCTTGGTTCTAAATGAGCAGTTCTTC. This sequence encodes CASSLVLNEQFF.

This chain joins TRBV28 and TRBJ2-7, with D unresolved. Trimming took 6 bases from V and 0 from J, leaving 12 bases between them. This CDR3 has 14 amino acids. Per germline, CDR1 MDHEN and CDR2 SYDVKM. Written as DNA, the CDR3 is TGTGCCAGCAGCGCCCCTCCGAGCTCCTACGAGCAGTACTTC. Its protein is CASSAPPSSYEQYF.

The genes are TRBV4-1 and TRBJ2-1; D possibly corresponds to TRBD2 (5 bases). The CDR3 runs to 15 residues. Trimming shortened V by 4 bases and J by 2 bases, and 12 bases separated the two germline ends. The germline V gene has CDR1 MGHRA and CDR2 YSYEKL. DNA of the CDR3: TGCGCCAGCAGCCCCCGGGAACTTCCCTACAATGAGCAGTTCTTC. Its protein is CASSPRELPYNEQFF.

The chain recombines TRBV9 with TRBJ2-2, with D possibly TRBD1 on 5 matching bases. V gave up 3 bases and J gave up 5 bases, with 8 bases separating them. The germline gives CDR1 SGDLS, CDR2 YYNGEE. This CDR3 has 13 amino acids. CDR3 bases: TGTGCCAGCAGCGGACAGCAAACCGGGGAGCTGTTTTTT. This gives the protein CASSGQQTGELFF. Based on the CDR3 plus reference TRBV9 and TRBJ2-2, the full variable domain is DSGVTQTPKHLITATGQRVTLRCSPRSGDLSVYWYQQSLDQGLQFLIQYYNGEERAKGNILERFSAQQFPDLHSELNLSSLELGDSALYFCASSGQQTGELFFGEGSRLTVL.

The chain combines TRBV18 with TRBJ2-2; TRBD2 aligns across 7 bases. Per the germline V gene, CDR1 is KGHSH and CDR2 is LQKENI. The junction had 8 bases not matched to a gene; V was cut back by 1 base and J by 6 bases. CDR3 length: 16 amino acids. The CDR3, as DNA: TGTGCCAGCTCACCACAGGTTGCGGGGGAAGCCGGGGAGCTGTTTTTT. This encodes CASSPQVAGEAGELFF.

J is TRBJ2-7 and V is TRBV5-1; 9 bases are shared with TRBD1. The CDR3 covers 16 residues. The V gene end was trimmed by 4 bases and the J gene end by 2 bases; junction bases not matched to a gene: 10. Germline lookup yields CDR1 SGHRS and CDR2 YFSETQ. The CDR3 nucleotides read TGCGCCAGCAGCATAGCCGGGACAGGGATTGCCTACGAGCAGTACTTC. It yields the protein CASSIAGTGIAYEQYF.

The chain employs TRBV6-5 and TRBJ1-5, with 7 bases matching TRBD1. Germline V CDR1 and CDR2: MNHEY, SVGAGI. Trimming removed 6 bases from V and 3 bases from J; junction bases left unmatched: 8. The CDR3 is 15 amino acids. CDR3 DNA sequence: TGTGCCAGCAGCCTCACAGGGGCTTACAATCAGCCCCAGCATTTT. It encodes CASSLTGAYNQPQHF.

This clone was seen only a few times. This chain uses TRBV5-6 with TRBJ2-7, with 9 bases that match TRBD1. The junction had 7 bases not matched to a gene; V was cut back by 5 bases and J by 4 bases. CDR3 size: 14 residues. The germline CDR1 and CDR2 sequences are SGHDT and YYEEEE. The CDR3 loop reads CASSNPDRGYEQYF. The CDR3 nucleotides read TGTGCCAGCAGTAACCCGGACAGGGGTTACGAGCAGTACTTC.

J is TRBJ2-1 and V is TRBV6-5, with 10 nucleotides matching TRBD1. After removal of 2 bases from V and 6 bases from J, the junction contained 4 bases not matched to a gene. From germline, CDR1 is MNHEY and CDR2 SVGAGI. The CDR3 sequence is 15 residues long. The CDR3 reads CASSYDRGRLNEQFF. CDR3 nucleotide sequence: TGTGCCAGCAGTTACGACAGGGGGCGACTCAATGAGCAGTTCTTC.

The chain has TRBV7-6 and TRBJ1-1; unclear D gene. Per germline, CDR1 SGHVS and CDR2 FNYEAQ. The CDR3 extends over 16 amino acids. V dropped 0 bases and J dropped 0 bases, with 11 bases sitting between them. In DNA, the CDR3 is TGTGCCAGCAGCTTAGCAGCGGGCGGCCTGAACACTGAAGCTTTCTTT. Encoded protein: CASSLAAGGLNTEAFF.

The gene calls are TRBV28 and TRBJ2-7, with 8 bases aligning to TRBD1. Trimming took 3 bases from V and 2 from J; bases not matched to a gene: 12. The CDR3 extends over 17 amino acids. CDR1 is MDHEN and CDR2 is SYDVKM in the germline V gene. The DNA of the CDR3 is TGTGCCAGCAGTTTTCCCCCCGGACAGGGCCAAACCTACGAGCAGTACTTC. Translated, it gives CASSFPPGQGQTYEQYF.